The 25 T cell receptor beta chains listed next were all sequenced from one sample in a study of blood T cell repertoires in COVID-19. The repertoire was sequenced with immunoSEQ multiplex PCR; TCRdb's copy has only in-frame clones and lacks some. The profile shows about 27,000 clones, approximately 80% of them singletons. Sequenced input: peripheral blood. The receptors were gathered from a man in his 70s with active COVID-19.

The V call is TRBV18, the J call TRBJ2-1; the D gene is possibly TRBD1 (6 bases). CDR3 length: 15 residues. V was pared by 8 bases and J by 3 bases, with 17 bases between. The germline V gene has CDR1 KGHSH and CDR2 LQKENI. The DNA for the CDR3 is TGTGCCAGCCGAAACAGGGTCGGATACTACAATGAGCAGTTCTTC. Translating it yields CASRNRVGYYNEQFF.

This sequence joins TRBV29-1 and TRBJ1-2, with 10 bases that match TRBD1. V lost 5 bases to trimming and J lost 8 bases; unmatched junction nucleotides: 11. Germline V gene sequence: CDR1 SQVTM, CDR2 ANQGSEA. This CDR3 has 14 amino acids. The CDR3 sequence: CSVHSGTGVGGYTF. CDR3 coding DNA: TGCAGCGTTCACAGCGGGACAGGGGTAGGAGGCTACACCTTC.

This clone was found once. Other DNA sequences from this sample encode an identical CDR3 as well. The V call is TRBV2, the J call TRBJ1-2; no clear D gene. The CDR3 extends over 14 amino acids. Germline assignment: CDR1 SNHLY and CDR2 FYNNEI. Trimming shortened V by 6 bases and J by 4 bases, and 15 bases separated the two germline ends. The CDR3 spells CASSENSRSYGYTF. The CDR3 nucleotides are TGTGCCAGCAGCGAAAACAGTCGTAGCTATGGCTACACCTTC.

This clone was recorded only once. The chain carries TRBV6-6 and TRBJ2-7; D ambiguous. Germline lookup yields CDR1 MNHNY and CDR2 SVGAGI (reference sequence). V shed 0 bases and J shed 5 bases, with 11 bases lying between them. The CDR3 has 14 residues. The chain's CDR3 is CASSYSSVIDEQYF. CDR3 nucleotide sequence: TGTGCCAGCAGTTACTCGAGCGTCATAGACGAGCAGTACTTC.

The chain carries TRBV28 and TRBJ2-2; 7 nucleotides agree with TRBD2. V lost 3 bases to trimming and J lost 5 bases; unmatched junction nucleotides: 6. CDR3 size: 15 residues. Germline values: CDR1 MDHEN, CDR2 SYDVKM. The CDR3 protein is CASSFGGRGTGELFF. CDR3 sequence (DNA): TGTGCCAGCAGTTTCGGGGGGAGGGGTACCGGGGAGCTGTTTTTT.

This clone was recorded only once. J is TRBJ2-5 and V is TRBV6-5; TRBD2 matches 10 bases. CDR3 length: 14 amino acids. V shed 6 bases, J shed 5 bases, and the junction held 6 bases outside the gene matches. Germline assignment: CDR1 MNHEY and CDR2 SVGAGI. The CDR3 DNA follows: TGTGCCAGCAGGGCCGGGACTAGCGTGGAGACCCAGTACTTC. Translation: CASRAGTSVETQYF.

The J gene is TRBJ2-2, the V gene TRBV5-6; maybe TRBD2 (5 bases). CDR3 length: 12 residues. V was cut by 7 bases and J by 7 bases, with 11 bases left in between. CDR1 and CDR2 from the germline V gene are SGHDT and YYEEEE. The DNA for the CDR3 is TGTGCCAGCGGAGGAGGTGACGGGGAGCTGTTTTTT. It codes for CASGGGDGELFF.

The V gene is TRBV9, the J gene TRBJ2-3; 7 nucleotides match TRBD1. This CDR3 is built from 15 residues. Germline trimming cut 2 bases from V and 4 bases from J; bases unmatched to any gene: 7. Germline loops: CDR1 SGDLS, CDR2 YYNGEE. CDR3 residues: CASSVRQGLSDTQYF. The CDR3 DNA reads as TGTGCCAGCAGCGTCCGACAGGGCCTTTCAGATACGCAGTATTTT.

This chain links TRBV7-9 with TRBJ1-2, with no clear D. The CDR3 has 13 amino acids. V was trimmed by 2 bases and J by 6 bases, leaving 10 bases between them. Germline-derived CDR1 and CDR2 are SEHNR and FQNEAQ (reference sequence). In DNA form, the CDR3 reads TGTGCCAGCAGCTTATGGGCAGCGGATGGCTACACCTTC. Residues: CASSLWAADGYTF.

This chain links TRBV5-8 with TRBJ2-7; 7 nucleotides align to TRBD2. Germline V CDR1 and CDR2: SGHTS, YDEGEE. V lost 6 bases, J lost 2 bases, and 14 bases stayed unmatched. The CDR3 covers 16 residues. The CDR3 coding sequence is TGTGCCAGCACCCTTTCTCACGGGAGGTGGCCCTACGAGCAGTACTTC. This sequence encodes CASTLSHGRWPYEQYF.

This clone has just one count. As DNA, the CDR3 is TGTGCCAGCAGTCCAGGGGGCTATCAGCCCCAGCATTTT. Its translation: CASSPGGYQPQHF. The V gene is TRBV6-5, the J gene TRBJ1-5; TRBD1 matches at 8 bases. V lost 5 bases, J lost 5 bases, and 2 bases stayed unmatched. Germline assignment: CDR1 MNHEY and CDR2 SVGAGI. The CDR3 is made up of 13 amino acids.

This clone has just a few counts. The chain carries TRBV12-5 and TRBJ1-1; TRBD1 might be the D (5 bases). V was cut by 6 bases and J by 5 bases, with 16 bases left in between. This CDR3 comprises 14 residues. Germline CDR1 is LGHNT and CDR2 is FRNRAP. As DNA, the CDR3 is TGTGCTAGTGGAATACCCGCTGGGGGGACTGAAGCTTTCTTT. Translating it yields CASGIPAGGTEAFF.

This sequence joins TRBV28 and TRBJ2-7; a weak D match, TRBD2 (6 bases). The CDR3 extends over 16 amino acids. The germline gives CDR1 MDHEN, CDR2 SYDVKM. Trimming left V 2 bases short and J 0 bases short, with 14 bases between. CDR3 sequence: CASSLKGLLTSYEQYF. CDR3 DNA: TGTGCCAGCAGTTTAAAGGGACTTCTGACCTCCTACGAGCAGTACTTC.

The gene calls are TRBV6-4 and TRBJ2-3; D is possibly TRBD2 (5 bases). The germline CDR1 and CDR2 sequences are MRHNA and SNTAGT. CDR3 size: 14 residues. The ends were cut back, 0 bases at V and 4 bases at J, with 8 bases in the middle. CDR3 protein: CASSDSAESDTQYF. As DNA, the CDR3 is TGTGCCAGCAGTGACTCAGCGGAGTCAGATACGCAGTATTTT.

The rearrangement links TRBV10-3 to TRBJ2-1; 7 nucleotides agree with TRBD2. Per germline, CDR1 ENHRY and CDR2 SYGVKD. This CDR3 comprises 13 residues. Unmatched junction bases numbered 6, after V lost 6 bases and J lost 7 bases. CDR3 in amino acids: CAISKTSLNEQFF. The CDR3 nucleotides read TGTGCCATCAGCAAGACTAGCTTAAATGAGCAGTTCTTC.

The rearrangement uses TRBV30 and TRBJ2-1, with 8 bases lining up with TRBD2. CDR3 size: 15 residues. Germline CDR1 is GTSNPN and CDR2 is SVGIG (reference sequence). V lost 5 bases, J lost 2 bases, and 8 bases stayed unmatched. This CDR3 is CAWGLLAGPYNEQFF. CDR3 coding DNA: TGTGCCTGGGGGCTGTTAGCGGGACCCTACAATGAGCAGTTCTTC.

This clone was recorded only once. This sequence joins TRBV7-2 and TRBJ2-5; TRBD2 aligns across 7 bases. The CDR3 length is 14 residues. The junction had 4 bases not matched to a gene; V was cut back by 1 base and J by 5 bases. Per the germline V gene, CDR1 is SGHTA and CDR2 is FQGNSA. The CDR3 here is CASSLGGGVETQYF. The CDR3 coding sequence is TGTGCCAGCAGCTTAGGGGGGGGTGTCGAGACCCAGTACTTC.

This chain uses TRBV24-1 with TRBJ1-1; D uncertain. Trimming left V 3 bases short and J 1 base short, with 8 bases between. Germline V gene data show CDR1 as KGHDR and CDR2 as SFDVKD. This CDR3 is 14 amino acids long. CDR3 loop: CATSDTPGNTEAFF. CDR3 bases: TGTGCCACCAGTGATACTCCGGGGAACACTGAAGCTTTCTTT.

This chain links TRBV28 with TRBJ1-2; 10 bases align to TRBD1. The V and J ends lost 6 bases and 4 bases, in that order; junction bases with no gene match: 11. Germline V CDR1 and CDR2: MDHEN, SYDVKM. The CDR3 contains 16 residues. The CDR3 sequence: CASSTLRGQGSYGYTF. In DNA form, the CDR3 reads TGTGCCAGCAGCACCCTTAGGGGACAGGGGAGCTATGGCTACACCTTC.

DNA of the CDR3: TGTGCCAGCAGCGCAAGACAGACGGCCGAGCAGTACTTC. Translating gives CASSARQTAEQYF. The chain recombines TRBV7-9 with TRBJ2-7; maybe TRBD1 (5 bases). The germline V gene encodes CDR1 SEHNR and CDR2 FQNEAQ (reference sequence). CDR3 length equals 13 residues. V was shortened by 5 bases and J by 6 bases, with 14 bases between the two germline ends.

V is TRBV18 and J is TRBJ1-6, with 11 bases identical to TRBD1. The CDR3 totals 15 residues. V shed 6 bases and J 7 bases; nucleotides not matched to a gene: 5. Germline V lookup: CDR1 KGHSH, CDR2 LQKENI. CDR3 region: CASSLGTGGNSPLHF. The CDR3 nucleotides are TGTGCCAGCTCCCTTGGGACAGGGGGAAATTCACCCCTCCACTTT.

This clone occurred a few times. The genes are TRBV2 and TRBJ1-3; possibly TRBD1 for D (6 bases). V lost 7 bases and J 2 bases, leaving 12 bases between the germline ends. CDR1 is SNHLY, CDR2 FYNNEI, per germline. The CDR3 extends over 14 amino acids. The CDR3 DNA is TGTGCCAGCAAGGAACAGGGACCTGGAAACACCATATATTTT. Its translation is CASKEQGPGNTIYF.

The CDR3: CASSEVGGPITDTQYF. CDR3 DNA: TGCGCCAGCAGTGAAGTGGGGGGGCCTATCACAGATACGCAGTATTTT. The V call is TRBV10-1, the J call TRBJ2-3; TRBD2 is a possible D gene (7 bases). The CDR3 extends over 16 amino acids. V gave up 3 bases and J gave up 2 bases, with 15 bases separating them. Germline V CDR1 and CDR2: WNHNN, SYGVQD (reference sequence).

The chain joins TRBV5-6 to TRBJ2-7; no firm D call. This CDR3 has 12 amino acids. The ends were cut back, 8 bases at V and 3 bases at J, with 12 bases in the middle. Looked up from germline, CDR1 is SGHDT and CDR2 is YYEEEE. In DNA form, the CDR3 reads TGTGCCAGTGCAGACGGGTTCTACGAGCAGTACTTC. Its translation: CASADGFYEQYF.

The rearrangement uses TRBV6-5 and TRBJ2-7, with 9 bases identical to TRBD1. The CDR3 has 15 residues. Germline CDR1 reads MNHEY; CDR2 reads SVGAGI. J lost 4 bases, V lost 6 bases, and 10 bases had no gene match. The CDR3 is CASRELGQGFYEQYF. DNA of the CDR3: TGTGCCAGCAGGGAGTTAGGACAGGGGTTTTACGAGCAGTACTTC.